The present TCR beta chain was sequenced within a study of cytomegalovirus exposure and HLA in healthy donors. Findings and caveats of the study: Within the data, a cluster of highly shared sequence variants was likely a sequencing artifact. Excluded were some V segments that proved indistinguishable, including TRBV6-2 and TRBV6-3. In vitro work confirmed that a few CMV-associated chains recognize CMV antigens.

Concerning this clone itself: The antigen remains undetermined.

Trimming removed 4 bases from V and 2 bases from J, with 7 bases in between. Germline CDR1 and CDR2: SQVTM and ANQGSEA. The CDR3 sequence is 12 residues long. The PCR employed 60 Vbeta primers together with 13 Jbeta primers. Profiled with immunoSEQ multiplex PCR; TCRdb holds only in-frame clones, not every one. This sample yields approximately 160,000 clones, of which over 65% are seen a single time; 2.5% to 3% belongs to the top ten. Sequencing input: PBMCs. The receptor's source is a woman aged 40-49 years in good health and CMV-seropositive. The chain combines TRBV29-1 with TRBJ2-3; D is unresolved. CDR3 residues: CSVGRNTDTQYF. CDR3 nucleotides: TGCAGCGTTGGTAGAAACACAGATACGCAGTATTTT.